The rows below give T cell receptor beta chains drawn from one sample of a study of T-cell reconstitution after alpha-beta-depleted transplantation in children. MiXCR, applied by TCRdb to the PCR reads, yields one record per CDR3 protein. The top ten clones hold 28% of a sample with some 200,000 distinct CDR3 sequences, roughly a tenth of them seen once. This specimen consisted of PBMCs, obtained before TCRalphabeta/CD19-depleted stem cell transplant. Every receptor here comes from a child younger than two with acute myeloid leukemia, due to receive a stem cell transplant. Both conserved end residues are part of each CDR3. D genes are given only for firm matches. Some rows have no size entry. The others give once, few or many, or a class for an expanded clone.

J,V,size,D,CDR3,DNA
TRBJ2-2,TRBV7-2,.,.,CASSRNPNTGELFF,TGTGCCAGCAGCCGGAACCCTAACACCGGGGAGCTGTTTTTT
TRBJ2-1,TRBV29-1,many,.,CSVGSGSSYNEQFF,TGCAGCGTTGGGTCGGGGAGCTCCTACAATGAGCAGTTCTTC
TRBJ2-1,TRBV7-9,many,TRBD1,CAFQTGSYNEQFF,TGTGCCTTCCAGACAGGGTCCTACAATGAGCAGTTCTTC
TRBJ2-1,TRBV19,.,.,CASTLRGATYNEQFF,TGTGCCAGTACCCTTCGGGGTGCGACCTACAATGAGCAGTTCTTC
TRBJ2-7,TRBV21-1,many,.,CASSTPSGRKNYEQYF,TGTGCCAGCAGCACCCCTAGCGGGAGAAAGAACTACGAGCAGTACTTC
TRBJ1-5,TRBV27,many,.,CASSFSGNSNQPQHF,TGTGCCAGCAGTTTTTCCGGGAATAGCAATCAGCCCCAGCATTTT
TRBJ2-3,TRBV20-1,.,TRBD2,CSARDLGLAGFTDTQYF,TGCAGTGCTAGAGATCTAGGACTAGCGGGTTTCACAGATACGCAGTATTTT
TRBJ2-1,TRBV11-2,.,.,CASSLGLGEQFF,TGTGCCAGCAGCTTAGGATTGGGGGAGCAGTTCTTC
TRBJ2-3,TRBV28,many,TRBD2,CASSFLRGEPTDTQYF,TGTGCCAGCAGTTTCCTTCGGGGGGAACCCACAGATACGCAGTATTTT
TRBJ2-1,TRBV2,.,TRBD2,CASSAASGGYNEQFF,TGTGCCAGCAGTGCCGCCAGCGGGGGGTATAATGAGCAGTTCTTC
TRBJ2-1,TRBV9,many,TRBD2,CASSVAGGNEQFF,TGTGCCAGCAGCGTAGCGGGAGGGAATGAGCAGTTCTTC
TRBJ2-1,TRBV11-2,many,.,CASSLITRSYNEQFF,TGTGCCAGCAGCTTAATCACCAGGTCCTACAATGAGCAGTTCTTC
TRBJ2-5,TRBV5-1,many,.,CASSVVPRGEETQYF,TGCGCCAGCAGCGTCGTGCCCCGTGGGGAAGAGACCCAGTACTTC
TRBJ2-1,TRBV12-3/TRBV12-4,few,TRBD1,CASSISGTRGPGEQFF,TGTGCCAGCAGTATCTCCGGGACAAGGGGGCCGGGAGAGCAGTTCTTC
TRBJ2-2,TRBV20-1,few,TRBD2,CSARGLAVGELFF,TGCAGTGCTAGAGGGCTAGCGGTCGGGGAGCTGTTTTTT
TRBJ1-5,TRBV21-1,.,.,CASSKAHVFGPSNQPQHF,TGTGCCAGCAGCAAAGCTCACGTATTTGGGCCTAGCAATCAGCCCCAGCATTTT
TRBJ2-7,TRBV6-6,many,.,CASVQESPYEQYF,TGTGCCAGCGTACAGGAATCGCCCTACGAGCAGTACTTC
TRBJ1-1,TRBV12-3/TRBV12-4,many,.,CASRTLYTEAFF,TGTGCCAGCAGAACACTTTACACTGAAGCTTTCTTT
TRBJ2-1,TRBV12-3/TRBV12-4,many,TRBD2,CASSWVSGDYNEQFF,TGTGCCAGCAGTTGGGTTAGCGGGGACTACAATGAGCAGTTCTTC
TRBJ1-1,TRBV2,many,TRBD1,CASSAITGGTEAFF,TGTGCCAGCAGTGCAATAACAGGGGGCACTGAAGCTTTCTTT
TRBJ2-4,TRBV14,.,.,CASSPNQDGAKNIQYF,TGTGCCAGCAGCCCGAACCAGGACGGAGCCAAAAACATTCAGTACTTC
TRBJ2-7,TRBV20-1,many,TRBD1,CSARKGTGTYEQYF,TGCAGTGCCCGAAAGGGGACAGGAACCTACGAGCAGTACTTC
TRBJ2-7,TRBV11-2,.,.,CASSLEGWSNEQYF,TGTGCCAGCAGCTTAGAAGGGTGGTCGAACGAGCAGTACTTC
TRBJ1-1,TRBV12-3/TRBV12-4,many,.,CASSLTGAFGEAFF,TGTGCCAGCAGTTTGACGGGGGCCTTTGGTGAAGCTTTCTTT